These T cell receptor beta chains were read from a single sample in a study of T cell changes during pregnancy in multiple sclerosis. Profiling relied on immunoSEQ multiplex PCR, and the TCRdb table lists in-frame clones only, not all of them. The data show around 62,000 clones, around 93% seen once. Source: CD8+ T cells from peripheral blood mononuclear cells, taken in the second trimester of pregnancy. These receptors were obtained from a female donor with multiple sclerosis, enrolled in a pregnancy study. Both conserved end residues are trimmed from each CDR3. Fields, in order: V gene, J gene, CDR3 protein.

V: TRBV7-9
J: TRBJ2-1
CDR3: ASSQGTGWNNEQF

V: TRBV5-1
J: TRBJ1-1
CDR3: ASSSTGQGPEAF

V: TRBV11-3
J: TRBJ1-1
CDR3: ASSPRKKETEAF

V: TRBV7-3
J: TRBJ2-5
CDR3: ASSLTGAQETQY

V: TRBV27
J: TRBJ2-5
CDR3: ASSLRTEETQY

V: TRBV7-8
J: TRBJ2-7
CDR3: ASSHRRTGGTTAGEQY

V: TRBV7-3
J: TRBJ2-1
CDR3: ASSPTRASGSPYNEQF

V: TRBV11-2
J: TRBJ2-2
CDR3: ASSATLNTGELF

V: TRBV2
J: TRBJ2-7
CDR3: ASQGRAYEQY

V: TRBV15
J: TRBJ2-5
CDR3: ATSRARMGLAGEETQY

V: TRBV15
J: TRBJ2-7
CDR3: ATSRDEAGGDYEQY

V: TRBV7-2
J: TRBJ1-5
CDR3: ASSLGRVNQPQH

V: TRBV2
J: TRBJ2-7
CDR3: ASSGSDATDDRVAYEQY

V: TRBV9
J: TRBJ2-1
CDR3: ASSVGTAPNNEQF

V: TRBV29-1
J: TRBJ2-1
CDR3: SVDWGPGSGNEEQF

V: TRBV5-5
J: TRBJ2-7
CDR3: ASSSFRGMTYEQY

V: TRBV6-5
J: TRBJ1-6
CDR3: ASSSGTEYNSPLH

V: TRBV19
J: TRBJ1-1
CDR3: ASSTPTGLLNTEAF

V: TRBV6-5
J: TRBJ2-7
CDR3: ASSYSQGVEQY

V: TRBV5-1
J: TRBJ2-1
CDR3: ASSHSKLRGLSYNEQF

V: TRBV4-3
J: TRBJ2-1
CDR3: ASSQESRVAGGNEQF

V: TRBV6-6
J: TRBJ2-1
CDR3: ASSYFAGGDEQF

V: TRBV5-5
J: TRBJ2-3
CDR3: ASSLPLAGGPDTQY

V: TRBV4-1
J: TRBJ2-7
CDR3: ASSFRDRETYEQY

V: TRBV6-1
J: TRBJ2-3
CDR3: ASSEHTAGGYTDTQY

V: TRBV2
J: TRBJ1-4
CDR3: ASMGGRGELF

V: TRBV4-1
J: TRBJ2-5
CDR3: ASSTRTSGAETQY